A selection of T cell receptor beta chains follows, all from one sample in a study of shared clonotypes between healthy human individuals. Sequencing used immunoSEQ multiplex PCR; TCRdb keeps in-frame clones, though not all of them. This sample has fewer than 600,000 clones; approximately 80% occur once, and the top ten carry around 12%. Source material: PBMCs. Receptors originate from a woman aged 40 to 55 in good health. Some clones in this sample may be carry-over from other donors' samples. CDR3s include the opening cysteine and the closing phenylalanine or tryptophan. Each record gives: clone size, D gene, V gene, J gene, CDR3 protein, CDR3 DNA. The D gene is left open where the match is weak. Rows give clone size only sometimes, using once, few, many, or a class for an expanded clone.

>once|.|TRBV6-6|TRBJ2-7
CASSSRGGLGEQYF
TGTGCCAGCAGTTCGCGAGGAGGTTTGGGCGAGCAGTACTTC
>.|TRBD1|TRBV28|TRBJ1-5
CASSRRGPNQPQHF
TGTGCCAGCAGTCGGAGGGGGCCCAATCAGCCCCAGCATTTT
>.|.|TRBV4-1|TRBJ2-2
CASSQDPGWNTGELFF
TGCGCCAGCAGCCAAGATCCGGGATGGAACACCGGGGAGCTGTTTTTT
>.|TRBD2|TRBV28|TRBJ2-1
CASGNSGGGMYNEQFF
TGTGCCAGCGGCAACAGCGGGGGCGGGATGTACAATGAGCAGTTCTTC
>once|.|TRBV5-1|TRBJ2-7
CASSLPIEDEQYF
TGCGCCAGCAGCTTACCCATTGAGGACGAGCAGTACTTC
>.|.|TRBV5-1|TRBJ2-3
CASSWMDFTDTQYF
TGCGCCAGCAGCTGGATGGACTTCACAGATACGCAGTATTTT
>.|.|TRBV28|TRBJ2-5
CASTGDRETQYF
TGTGCCAGCACGGGAGATCGAGAGACCCAGTACTTC
>.|.|TRBV6-1|TRBJ1-1
CASSVGVNTEAFF
TGTGCCAGCAGTGTTGGGGTAAACACTGAAGCTTTCTTT
>.|.|TRBV19|TRBJ1-5
CASSQIQGSKSAQHF
TGTGCCAGTAGTCAGATCCAGGGTAGTAAATCAGCCCAGCATTTT
>.|TRBD1|TRBV5-1|TRBJ1-1
CASSDRTGTNTEAFF
TGCGCCAGCAGTGACCGGACAGGGACGAACACTGAAGCTTTCTTT
>.|.|TRBV7-8|TRBJ2-7
CASSLSGGDYYEQYF
TGTGCCAGCAGCTTAAGTGGGGGAGACTACTACGAGCAGTACTTC
>.|TRBD2|TRBV28|TRBJ2-1
CASSLSLAGSNEQFF
TGTGCCAGCAGTTTGTCGCTAGCGGGAAGCAATGAGCAGTTCTTC
>.|.|TRBV11-2|TRBJ2-7
CASSLVQASSYEQYF
TGTGCCAGCAGCTTAGTCCAGGCCAGCTCCTACGAGCAGTACTTC
>.|TRBD2|TRBV4-2|TRBJ2-1
CASSLSGTNLYNEQFF
TGTGCCAGCAGCCTCTCCGGGACTAACCTCTACAATGAGCAGTTCTTC
>.|TRBD2|TRBV19|TRBJ2-1
CASSIGSGRGNNEQFF
TGTGCCAGTAGTATTGGTAGCGGGAGGGGAAACAATGAGCAGTTCTTC
>many|.|TRBV6-1|TRBJ2-7
CATRRGGDLDEQYF
TGTGCCACGAGGCGAGGGGGAGACTTGGACGAGCAGTACTTC
>.|TRBD2|TRBV10-3|TRBJ2-3
CAISGQPRASGKDTQYF
TGTGCCATCAGTGGCCAACCGAGGGCTAGCGGGAAAGATACGCAGTATTTT
>once|TRBD2|TRBV15|TRBJ2-7
CATSRGAGGPYEQYF
TGTGCCACCAGCAGAGGAGCGGGAGGGCCCTACGAGCAGTACTTC
>.|.|TRBV2|TRBJ1-1
CASSETSEAFF
TGTGCCAGCAGTGAAACCTCTGAAGCTTTCTTT
>many|.|TRBV9|TRBJ2-2
CASSVRGQDPRGELFF
TGTGCCAGCAGCGTGCGGGGGCAGGATCCCCGGGGGGAGCTGTTTTTT
>.|.|TRBV7-3|TRBJ2-7
CASSLNSGPYEQYF
TGTGCCAGCAGCTTAAATTCCGGGCCCTACGAGCAGTACTTC